This T cell receptor beta chain comes out of a study of vaccination effects on CD4 cells after COVID-19. Background on the study: The median interval between the second dose and post-vaccine sampling was 72 days.

TCRdb's copy holds only in-frame clones and misses some; the assay was immunoSEQ multiplex PCR. The sample yields about 14,000 clones, around 84% seen once. The CDR3 loop spans 17 amino acids. Germline V gene data show CDR1 as LGHNT and CDR2 as FRNRAP. Trimming took 2 bases from V and 7 from J; bases not matched to a gene: 14. About this clone itself: Antigen: not known.

General study findings and limits: New vaccine-induced clones made up most post-vaccine spike-reactive clones in convalescents.

Antigen-specific CD4+ T cell clonotypes were called by their expansion after viral peptide-pool culture in ViraFEST. The culture ran for around nine days, and then CD4+ T cells were isolated. Confirmation by PCR established that the person had SARS-CoV-2 infection between March and December 2020. Participants received two doses of either the BNT162b2 or mRNA-1273 vaccine. V is TRBV12-5 and J is TRBJ2-1, with 7 positions matching TRBD1. This sequence originates from a human donor who had a prior SARS-CoV-2 infection. The material sequenced was CD4+ T cells from PBMCs cultured with HCoV-NL63 spike peptides, taken after COVID-19 vaccination. The CDR3 DNA sequence: TGTGCTAGTGGTTTGCCCCCACCCCGACAGGGTAGGAATGAGCAGTTCTTC. Its translation is CASGLPPPRQGRNEQFF.